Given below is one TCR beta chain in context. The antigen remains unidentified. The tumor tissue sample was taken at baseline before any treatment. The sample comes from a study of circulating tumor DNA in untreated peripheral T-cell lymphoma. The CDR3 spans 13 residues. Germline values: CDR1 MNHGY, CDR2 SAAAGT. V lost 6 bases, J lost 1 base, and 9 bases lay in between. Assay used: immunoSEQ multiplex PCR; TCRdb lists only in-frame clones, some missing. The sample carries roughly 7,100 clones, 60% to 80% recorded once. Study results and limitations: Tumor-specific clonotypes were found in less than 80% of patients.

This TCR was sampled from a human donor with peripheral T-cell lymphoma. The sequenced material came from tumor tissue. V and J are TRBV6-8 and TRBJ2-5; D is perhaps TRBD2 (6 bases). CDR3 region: CASRLRGQETQYF. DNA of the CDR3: TGTGCCAGCAGACTGCGGGGCCAAGAGACCCAGTACTTC.